This entry lists 22 T cell receptor beta chains sequenced from one sample in a study of blood T cell repertoires in COVID-19. Using immunoSEQ multiplex PCR, the repertoire was profiled, and TCRdb retains in-frame clones only, with some absent. The sample has almost 50,000 clones; roughly 90% are singletons. Sequenced material: peripheral blood. These receptors were collected from a human donor in a cohort sampled during active COVID-19.

J is TRBJ1-2 and V is TRBV30, with 8 bases lining up with TRBD1. Trimming took 2 bases from V and 6 from J; bases not matched to a gene: 5. The length of the CDR3 is 13 residues. The V gene's germline CDR1 is GTSNPN and CDR2 SVGIG (reference sequence). The CDR3 loop is CAWSFRQGNGYTF. For the CDR3, the DNA is TGTGCCTGGAGTTTTCGACAGGGGAATGGCTACACCTTC.

This clone was seen a single time. This chain's CDR3 is CASSQWTSVIRSQETQYF. The DNA for the CDR3 is TGTGCCAGCAGCCAGTGGACTAGCGTCATCCGCTCCCAAGAGACCCAGTACTTC. The genes are TRBV14 and TRBJ2-5, with TRBD2 identical over 9 bases. CDR1 is SGHDN and CDR2 is FVKESK in the germline V gene. The V and J ends lost 3 bases and 1 base, in that order; junction bases with no gene match: 12. The CDR3 consists of 18 residues.

This chain links TRBV15 with TRBJ2-7; TRBD1 aligns across 11 bases. With V trimmed by 5 bases and J by 2 bases, 2 bases remained unmatched. Germline V gene lookup returns CDR1 LNHNV and CDR2 YYDKDF (reference sequence). The CDR3 consists of 14 residues. DNA of the CDR3: TGTGCCACCAGCGCGGGACAGGGGGCCTACGAGCAGTACTTC. This sequence encodes CATSAGQGAYEQYF.

This clone was counted a few times. The rearrangement joins TRBV20-1 to TRBJ2-7; D is uncertain. In germline, CDR1 is DFQATT, CDR2 SNEGSKA (reference sequence). The CDR3 is 11 amino acids. The germline V and J ends were trimmed by 4 bases and 3 bases, with 7 bases remaining between them. CDR3 in amino acids: CSANGRYEQYF. The CDR3 DNA sequence: TGCAGTGCTAATGGGCGCTACGAGCAGTACTTC.

This chain joins TRBV11-1 and TRBJ2-1, with TRBD2 identical over 10 bases. Germline assignment: CDR1 SGHAT and CDR2 FQDESV (reference sequence). This CDR3 spans 15 amino acids. With 3 bases clipped from V and 5 bases from J, the junction kept 4 bases outside the gene matches. DNA for the CDR3: TGTGCCAGCAGCTTGTGGACTAGCGGTCACAATGAGCAGTTCTTC. Residues: CASSLWTSGHNEQFF.

This chain joins TRBV2 and TRBJ1-4, with 8 bases identical to TRBD1. The CDR3 is made up of 14 amino acids. V dropped 6 bases and J dropped 2; count of bases not matched to a gene: 2. From germline, CDR1 is SNHLY and CDR2 FYNNEI. The CDR3 sequence: CASRAGGTNEKLFF. The CDR3, as DNA: TGTGCCAGCAGAGCAGGGGGCACTAATGAAAAACTGTTTTTT.

This chain uses TRBV3-1 (or the pseudogene TRBV3-2) with TRBJ2-7; 7 nucleotides align to TRBD1. The CDR3 loop spans 15 amino acids. Per the germline V gene, CDR1 is LGHDT and CDR2 is YNNKEL (reference sequence). The V segment lost 1 base and the J segment 2 bases; nucleotides outside the gene matches: 5. CDR3 coding DNA: TGTGCCAGCAGCCAAGGACAGGGATGGGCCTACGAGCAGTACTTC. It translates to CASSQGQGWAYEQYF.

This clone was observed once. The chain couples TRBV5-1 to TRBJ2-2; D possibly corresponds to TRBD1 (5 bases). Germline V lookup: CDR1 SGHRS, CDR2 YFSETQ. The V and J ends lost 2 bases and 0 bases respectively, with 8 bases between them. The CDR3 extends over 15 amino acids. The CDR3 coding sequence is TGCGCCAGCAGCTTTGCAGGGCCGAACACCGGGGAGCTGTTTTTT. Translated: CASSFAGPNTGELFF.

This rearrangement joins TRBV29-1 to TRBJ2-4; 10 positions match TRBD1. V was clipped by 7 bases and J by 0 bases; unmatched bases: 3. The CDR3 runs 14 residues. CDR1 and CDR2 from the germline V gene are SQVTM and ANQGSEA. CDR3 bases: TGCAGCGCAAGGGACAGGGGAGCCAAAAACATTCAGTACTTC. This codes for CSARDRGAKNIQYF. The full variable domain, in which reference TRBV29-1 and TRBJ2-4 provide the parts outside the CDR3, is SAVISQKPSRDICQRGTSLTIQCQVDSQVTMMFWYRQQPGQSLTLIATANQGSEATYESGFVIDKFPISRPNLTFSTLTVSNMSPEDSSIYLCSARDRGAKNIQYFGAGTRLSVL.

This clone came up a few times. The V and J genes are TRBV5-6 and TRBJ1-2; D perhaps matches TRBD1 (6 bases). The CDR3 is made up of 16 amino acids. The ends were cut back, 3 bases at V and 4 bases at J, with 19 bases in the middle. Germline V gene lookup returns CDR1 SGHDT and CDR2 YYEEEE. The CDR3 here is CASSSSTRGNSYGYTF. DNA for the CDR3: TGTGCCAGCAGCTCCTCAACCAGGGGAAACAGCTATGGCTACACCTTC.

The chain uses TRBV24-1 and TRBJ1-2; D is possibly TRBD1 (6 bases). Germline lookup yields CDR1 KGHDR and CDR2 SFDVKD. The CDR3 is 14 residues long. Deletions cut 5 bases from V and 1 base from J, with 10 bases between. This CDR3 reads CATSGRGGNYGYTF. CDR3 coding DNA: TGTGCCACCAGTGGAAGAGGGGGTAACTATGGCTACACCTTC.

This clone was detected once. The chain joins TRBV4-2 to TRBJ2-7; the D gene is possibly TRBD2 (6 bases). V was clipped by 4 bases and J by 3 bases, with 10 bases between them. Germline CDR1 is LGHNA and CDR2 is YNFKEQ. The length of the CDR3 is 13 residues. CDR3 in DNA: TGTGCCAGCAGCCGGACGGGAGACTACGAGCAGTACTTC. It yields the protein CASSRTGDYEQYF.

The V call is TRBV12-3 or TRBV12-4, the J call TRBJ1-2; tentative D call: TRBD1 (6 bases). The CDR3 contains 13 residues. Trimming removed 5 bases at V and 2 bases at J, with 9 bases between. DNA for the CDR3: TGTGCCAGCAGTGGTGGACAGAACTATGGCTACACCTTC. This encodes CASSGGQNYGYTF.

This rearrangement joins TRBV6-5 to TRBJ2-1; unclear D gene. CDR1 is MNHEY and CDR2 is SVGAGI in the germline V gene. The V end lost 0 bases, the J end lost 3 bases, and 6 bases lay between the germline ends. CDR3 length: 14 amino acids. The CDR3 reads CASSYSRNYNEQFF. The CDR3 DNA follows: TGTGCCAGCAGTTACTCGCGGAACTACAATGAGCAGTTCTTC.

This chain connects TRBV10-3 to TRBJ2-1; 7 nucleotides line up with TRBD1. CDR1 is ENHRY, CDR2 SYGVKD, per germline. The CDR3 is 14 amino acids. V was pared by 11 bases and J by 8 bases, with 15 bases of the junction left unmatched. The CDR3 DNA reads as TGTGCCGTCCGCGGGCAGGGGGTTCAAGATGAGCAGTTCTTC. This codes for CAVRGQGVQDEQFF.

The chain links TRBV10-3 to TRBJ2-1, with 7 bases identical to TRBD1. V shed 8 bases and J 15 bases; nucleotides not matched to a gene: 10. Germline V gives CDR1 ENHRY, CDR2 SYGVKD. This CDR3 region has 11 residues. The CDR3 here is CAIGQARIAFF. The CDR3 coding sequence is TGTGCCATCGGACAGGCCCGGATTGCGTTCTTC.

The rearrangement joins TRBV6-4 to TRBJ1-1; D unclear. Between the trimmed V and J ends, which lost 0 bases and 1 base, there was a span of 18 bases. Germline CDR1 reads MRHNA; CDR2 reads SNTAGT. The CDR3 is 18 residues long. In DNA form, the CDR3 reads TGTGCCAGCAGTGACTCCCTGGGCCCTCCCGTGGGGAACACTGAAGCTTTCTTT. Translation: CASSDSLGPPVGNTEAFF.

The chain carries TRBV27 and TRBJ2-2; 10 bases agree with TRBD2. Trimming at V came to 1 base and at J to 6 bases, leaving 5 bases not matched to a gene. The germline V gene has CDR1 MNHEY and CDR2 SMNVEV (reference sequence). The CDR3 spans 16 residues. DNA of the CDR3: TGTGCCAGCAGTTTATTTGCGGGACTAGCGCCCGGGGAGCTGTTTTTT. It encodes CASSLFAGLAPGELFF.

In its sample, this clone was seen once. This chain joins TRBV6-5 and TRBJ2-1; the D is unclear. Germline assignment: CDR1 MNHEY and CDR2 SVGAGI. V was shortened by 3 bases and J by 5 bases, with 8 bases between the two germline ends. The CDR3 has 13 residues. CDR3 nucleotide sequence: TGTGCCAGCAGTTATGGGCAGAACAATGAGCAGTTCTTC. It translates to CASSYGQNNEQFF.

The CDR3 region is CASSMTGSSRGAFF. CDR3 DNA: TGTGCCAGCAGCATGACAGGGTCTTCAAGAGGAGCTTTCTTT. This chain joins TRBV7-9 and TRBJ1-1, with TRBD1 matching over 7 bases. Trimming at V came to 5 bases and at J to 10 bases, leaving 13 bases not matched to a gene. Germline V lookup: CDR1 SEHNR, CDR2 FQNEAQ (reference sequence). The CDR3 sequence is 14 residues long.

The gene calls are TRBV13 and TRBJ2-7; D unclear. With 0 bases removed from V and 4 bases from J, the gap between germline ends came to 4 bases. The V gene's germline CDR1 is PRHDT and CDR2 FYEKMQ (reference sequence). The CDR3 spans 12 residues. The CDR3 DNA sequence: TGTGCCAGCAGCTTAGGTTATTACGAGCAGTACTTC. Protein: CASSLGYYEQYF.

The chain links TRBV11-2 to TRBJ2-7; D call uncertain. The CDR3 has 14 amino acids. V was pared by 2 bases and J by 2 bases, with 10 bases between. Germline V gene lookup returns CDR1 SGHAT and CDR2 FQNNGV. CDR3 sequence reads: CASSLSPQAYEQYF. CDR3 DNA: TGTGCCAGCAGCTTAAGTCCTCAGGCCTACGAGCAGTACTTC. Drawing the rest from reference TRBV11-2 and TRBJ2-7, the complete variable domain is EAGVAQSPRYKIIEKRQSVAFWCNPISGHATLYWYQQILGQGPKLLIQFQNNGVVDDSQLPKDRFSAERLKGVDSTLKIQPAKLEDSAVYLCASSLSPQAYEQYFGPGTRLTVT.